The 4 T cell receptor beta chains presented below share a single source sample, sequenced in a study of T cell repertoires in ileal Crohn's disease. Only in-frame clones appear in the TCRdb table, and some are missing; sequencing was by immunoSEQ multiplex PCR. The data show 25,000 to 30,000 clones, about 81% seen once. The sample was ileal tissue. These TCRs come from an adult with Crohn's disease.

This clone was seen once. This CDR3 reads CASSNSGQQETQYF. CDR3 nucleotides: TGTGCCAGCAGCAATTCCGGACAGCAAGAGACCCAGTACTTC. The V gene is TRBV11-2, the J gene TRBJ2-5; D possibly corresponds to TRBD1 (6 bases). V was trimmed by 5 bases and J by 2 bases, leaving 12 bases between them. Germline V gene sequence: CDR1 SGHAT, CDR2 FQNNGV. The CDR3 extends over 14 amino acids.

The chain carries TRBV6-1 and TRBJ2-7; TRBD1 agrees at 9 bases. The ends lost 2 bases at V and 2 bases at J; junction bases unmatched: 13. The CDR3 sequence is 18 residues long. CDR1 is MNHNS and CDR2 is SASEGT in the germline V gene. CDR3 sequence: CASSEYNGGGTGTYEQYF. DNA of the CDR3: TGTGCCAGCAGTGAATACAACGGCGGCGGGACAGGGACCTACGAGCAGTACTTC.

The rearrangement uses TRBV6-5 and TRBJ2-3; 9 nucleotides align to TRBD1. The V gene's germline CDR1 is MNHEY and CDR2 SVGAGI. The CDR3 runs to 13 residues. V was pared by 8 bases and J by 3 bases, with 3 bases of the junction left unmatched. The CDR3 coding sequence is TGTGCCAGCCACAGGGGGCGGACAGATACGCAGTATTTT. Translated: CASHRGRTDTQYF.

CDR3 region: CASKNQGTEAFF. The CDR3 DNA reads as TGCGCCAGTAAGAATCAGGGAACTGAAGCTTTCTTT. The chain links TRBV5-1 to TRBJ1-1; D possibly corresponds to TRBD1 (5 bases). Germline CDR1 reads SGHRS; CDR2 reads YFSETQ. Trimming took off 8 bases at V and 5 bases at J, with 13 bases between the two ends. The CDR3 has 12 amino acids. Complete variable domain (other parts from reference TRBV5-1 and TRBJ1-1): KAGVTQTPRYLIKTRGQQVTLSCSPISGHRSVSWYQQTPGQGLQFLFEYFSETQRNKGNFPGRFSGRQFSNSRSEMNVSTLELGDSALYLCASKNQGTEAFFGQGTRLTVV.